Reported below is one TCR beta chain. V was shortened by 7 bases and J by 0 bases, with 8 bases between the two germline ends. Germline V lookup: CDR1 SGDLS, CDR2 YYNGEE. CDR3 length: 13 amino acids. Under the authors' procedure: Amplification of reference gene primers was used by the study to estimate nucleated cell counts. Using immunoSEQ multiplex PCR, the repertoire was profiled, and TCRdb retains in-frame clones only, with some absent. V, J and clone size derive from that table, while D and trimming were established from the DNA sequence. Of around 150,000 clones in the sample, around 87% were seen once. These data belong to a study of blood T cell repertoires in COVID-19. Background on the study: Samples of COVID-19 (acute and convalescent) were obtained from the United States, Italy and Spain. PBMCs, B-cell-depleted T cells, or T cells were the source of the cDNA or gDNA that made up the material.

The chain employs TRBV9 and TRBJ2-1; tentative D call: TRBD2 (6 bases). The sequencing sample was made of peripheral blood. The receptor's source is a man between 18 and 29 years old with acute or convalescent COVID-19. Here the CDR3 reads CASGGDSYNEQFF. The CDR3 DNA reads TGTGCCAGCGGAGGGGACTCCTACAATGAGCAGTTCTTC.